These 32 T cell receptor beta chains share one sample of origin, sequenced in a study of T cell responses to AZD1222 COVID-19 vaccine. The assay was immunoSEQ multiplex PCR, and TCRdb's table has in-frame clones only and misses some. This sample carries 100,000 or so clones, around 80% of them seen once, and the ten largest clones take around 5%. The source was peripheral blood, collected on day 0 of AZD1222 vaccination. Receptors originate from an adult in good health.

The genes are TRBV7-2 and TRBJ2-5; D unresolved. Germline CDR1 is SGHTA and CDR2 is FQGNSA. Trimming removed 6 bases from V and 2 bases from J, with 10 bases in between. CDR3 length equals 13 residues. In nucleotides, the CDR3 is TGTGCCAGCAGTCAGCTCACACAAGAGACCCAGTACTTC. Its translation is CASSQLTQETQYF.

The genes are TRBV14 and TRBJ2-6; D call uncertain. CDR1 and CDR2 (germline): SGHDN, FVKESK. The V gene lost 8 bases and the J gene lost 0 bases, with 8 bases spanning the gap. This CDR3 has 14 amino acids. The CDR3 sequence: CASAQFSGANVLTF. CDR3 nucleotides: TGTGCCAGCGCCCAGTTCTCTGGGGCCAACGTCCTGACTTTC.

The gene calls are TRBV11-2 and TRBJ2-1, with no clear D. The CDR3 is 12 residues long. Per the germline V gene, CDR1 is SGHAT and CDR2 is FQNNGV. The germline V and J ends were trimmed by 6 bases and 9 bases, with 12 bases remaining between them. The CDR3 bases are TGTGCCAGCAGATCCACCATTGGTGAGCAGTTCTTC. Translated, it gives CASRSTIGEQFF.

The J gene is TRBJ2-6, the V gene TRBV7-2, with a tentative D call TRBD1 (6 bases). There are 16 residues in the CDR3. The germline gives CDR1 SGHTA, CDR2 FQGNSA. V was cut by 2 bases and J by 3 bases, with 11 bases left in between. The CDR3 reads CASSLTSGVGANVLTF. CDR3 DNA: TGTGCCAGCAGCTTAACTTCAGGGGTTGGGGCCAACGTCCTGACTTTC. Complete variable domain (other parts from reference TRBV7-2 and TRBJ2-6): GAGVSQSPSNKVTEKGKDVELRCDPISGHTALYWYRQSLGQGLEFLIYFQGNSAPDKSGLPSDRFSAERTGGSVSTLTIQRTQQEDSAVYLCASSLTSGVGANVLTFGAGSRLTVL.

This chain links TRBV6-5 with TRBJ2-7, with TRBD1 matching 7 bases. The J segment lost 0 bases and the V segment lost 8 bases, leaving 7 bases of the junction unmatched. Germline V gene data show CDR1 as MNHEY and CDR2 as SVGAGI. The CDR3 has 14 residues. CDR3 sequence reads: CASAGTASSYEQYF. DNA for the CDR3: TGTGCCAGCGCCGGGACAGCAAGCTCCTACGAGCAGTACTTC.

Only one count was recorded for this clone. The rearrangement joins TRBV7-9 to TRBJ2-3; D is perhaps TRBD1 or TRBD2 (5 bases each). Trimming left V 2 bases short and J 3 bases short, with 15 bases between. Germline V gene sequence: CDR1 SEHNR, CDR2 FQNEAQ (reference sequence). The CDR3 runs 16 residues. In nucleotides, the CDR3 is TGTGCCAGCAGCTTAATAGTGGGGGTCGCAACAGATACGCAGTATTTT. Its protein is CASSLIVGVATDTQYF.

Regarding this clone: At one of its ends the junction is not consistent with the germline gene, which may arise from a read error. The chain carries TRBV5-1 and TRBJ1-2; D ambiguous. CDR3 length: 15 amino acids. Germline CDR1 is SGHRS and CDR2 is YFSETQ. Here the CDR3 DNA reads TGCGCCAGCAGCTTGGGTCGGGGATCTAATTATGGCTACACCTTC. Residues: CASSLGRGSNYGYTF.

This sequence joins TRBV9 and TRBJ2-3, with 7 positions matching TRBD1. From germline, CDR1 is SGDLS and CDR2 YYNGEE. V lost 4 bases to trimming and J lost 0 bases; unmatched junction nucleotides: 8. The CDR3 has 16 residues. As DNA, the CDR3 is TGTGCCAGCAGCCCCCGACAGGGACCCAGCACAGATACGCAGTATTTT. It specifies CASSPRQGPSTDTQYF.

The V gene is TRBV6-1, the J gene TRBJ1-1; D is possibly TRBD1 (6 bases). This CDR3 contains 12 residues. V was cut by 0 bases and J by 9 bases, with 8 bases left in between. Germline V gene lookup returns CDR1 MNHNS and CDR2 SASEGT. The CDR3 here is CASSEAGGKAFF. The DNA of the CDR3 is TGTGCCAGCAGTGAAGCGGGGGGCAAAGCTTTCTTT.

The rearrangement joins TRBV27 to TRBJ1-5; D is perhaps TRBD1 (6 bases). Deletions cut 6 bases from V and 6 bases from J, with 15 bases between. CDR3 length equals 14 residues. The V gene's germline CDR1 is MNHEY and CDR2 SMNVEV (reference sequence). Here the CDR3 reads CASRGGGGRQPQHF. The CDR3 DNA is TGTGCCAGCAGAGGAGGGGGTGGGCGTCAGCCCCAGCATTTT.

The table lists this clone with a count of one. The chain recombines TRBV7-2 with TRBJ2-3, with D perhaps being TRBD1 or TRBD2 (5 bases each). Per germline, CDR1 SGHTA and CDR2 FQGNSA. The CDR3 runs to 17 residues. V was trimmed by 2 bases and J by 2 bases, leaving 17 bases between them. CDR3 nucleotides: TGTGCCAGCAGCTTATTCGAGGGGCCGACGAACACAGATACGCAGTATTTT. This gives the protein CASSLFEGPTNTDTQYF.

This chain connects TRBV30 to TRBJ2-5; D might be TRBD2 (6 bases). Trimming shortened V by 0 bases and J by 5 bases, and 13 bases separated the two germline ends. This CDR3 comprises 14 residues. Germline loops: CDR1 GTSNPN, CDR2 SVGIG (reference sequence). The CDR3 DNA follows: TGTGCCTGGAGTGTTGCGGGGAGCGGGGAGACCCAGTACTTC. Amino acid sequence: CAWSVAGSGETQYF.

The rearrangement uses TRBV19 and TRBJ1-2, with TRBD1 as a possible D gene (6 bases). V gave up 6 bases and J gave up 0 bases, with 20 bases separating them. Germline CDR1 LNHDA, CDR2 SQIVND (reference sequence). The CDR3 is 17 amino acids. CDR3: CASSPNLQGAANYGYTF. As DNA, the CDR3 is TGTGCCAGTAGCCCAAACCTACAGGGAGCAGCTAACTATGGCTACACCTTC.

The V and J genes are TRBV6-5 and TRBJ1-2; the D gene is possibly TRBD1 (6 bases). This CDR3 is 15 amino acids long. The V end was cut by 6 bases, the J end by 2 bases, with 16 bases between. From germline, CDR1 is MNHEY and CDR2 SVGAGI. CDR3 residues: CASRYSDSPNYGYTF. DNA for the CDR3: TGTGCCAGCAGATATTCGGACAGCCCGAACTATGGCTACACCTTC.

The sample holds many counts of this clone. The chain employs TRBV20-1 and TRBJ1-2, with 12 bases matching TRBD1. The CDR3 has 14 amino acids. Germline-derived CDR1 and CDR2 are DFQATT and SNEGSKA (reference sequence). V was clipped by 5 bases and J by 6 bases; unmatched bases: 7. Here the CDR3 DNA reads TGCAGTGCTCGTGGGGGGACAGGGGGCGATGGCTACACCTTC. Protein: CSARGGTGGDGYTF.

This chain uses TRBV7-9 with TRBJ1-5, with D unresolved. Looked up from germline, CDR1 is SEHNR and CDR2 is FQNEAQ (reference sequence). This CDR3 comprises 14 residues. Between the trimmed V and J ends, which lost 1 base and 3 bases, there was a span of 7 bases. CDR3: CASSLEAANQPQHF. In DNA form, the CDR3 reads TGTGCCAGCAGCTTAGAGGCTGCCAATCAGCCCCAGCATTTT.

The chain uses TRBV12-3 or TRBV12-4 and TRBJ2-7; D gene uncertain. The CDR3 length is 12 residues. V was trimmed by 10 bases and J by 3 bases, leaving 13 bases between them. The chain's CDR3 is CAINRHLYEQYF. DNA of the CDR3: TGTGCCATCAACCGACACCTCTACGAGCAGTACTTC.

The chain recombines TRBV19 with TRBJ1-2, with D maybe TRBD1 (5 bases). V was shortened by 4 bases and J by 1 base, with 13 bases between the two germline ends. Germline V CDR1 and CDR2: LNHDA, SQIVND (reference sequence). This CDR3 is built from 15 residues. In DNA, the CDR3 is TGTGCCAGTAGTACCCCTGGGCAGGGTAACTATGGCTACACCTTC. It yields the protein CASSTPGQGNYGYTF. Full variable domain (rest looked up from reference TRBV19 and TRBJ1-2): DGGITQSPKYLFRKEGQNVTLSCEQNLNHDAMYWYRQDPGQGLRLIYYSQIVNDFQKGDIAEGYSVSREKKESFPLTVTSAQKNPTAFYLCASSTPGQGNYGYTFGSGTRLTVV.

The chain joins TRBV5-6 to TRBJ1-2; D is unresolved. Deletions cut 0 bases from V and 6 bases from J, with 12 bases between. The CDR3 consists of 14 residues. Germline values: CDR1 SGHDT, CDR2 YYEEEE. The chain's CDR3 is CASSLGRDLDGYTF. Here the CDR3 DNA reads TGTGCCAGCAGCTTGGGGCGGGATTTAGATGGCTACACCTTC.

This chain joins TRBV3-1 (or the pseudogene TRBV3-2) and TRBJ1-6, with TRBD1 matching over 10 bases. Germline V gene sequence: CDR1 LGHDT, CDR2 YNNKEL (reference sequence). The CDR3 is 14 residues long. Trimming removed 4 bases from V and 11 bases from J; junction bases left unmatched: 5. The CDR3 sequence: CASSPTGGDTPLHF. The CDR3 region has the DNA TGTGCCAGCAGCCCGACAGGGGGCGACACACCCCTCCACTTT.

The rearrangement joins TRBV18 to TRBJ2-5, with no clear D. Looked up from germline, CDR1 is KGHSH and CDR2 is LQKENI. The length of the CDR3 is 15 residues. Trimming took off 5 bases at V and 4 bases at J, with 17 bases between the two ends. CDR3 sequence reads: CASSDSTTRGETQYF. The CDR3 DNA reads as TGTGCCAGCTCAGACTCCACAACGCGCGGAGAGACCCAGTACTTC.

This clone was detected only once. This rearrangement joins TRBV19 to TRBJ2-4; D gene uncertain. Per germline, CDR1 LNHDA and CDR2 SQIVND (reference sequence). Trimming took off 4 bases at V and 0 bases at J, with 4 bases between the two ends. This CDR3 comprises 13 residues. The CDR3 spells CASSSLAKNIQYF. CDR3 sequence (DNA): TGTGCCAGTAGTAGTCTAGCCAAAAACATTCAGTACTTC.

This chain links TRBV4-1 with TRBJ1-6; no firm D call. CDR3 length: 15 amino acids. V dropped 1 base and J dropped 2 bases, with 6 bases sitting between them. The germline V gene has CDR1 MGHRA and CDR2 YSYEKL. CDR3 sequence: CASSQVLTYNSPLHF. CDR3 bases: TGCGCCAGCAGCCAAGTCCTCACCTATAATTCACCCCTCCACTTT.

V gene TRBV7-9 combines with J gene TRBJ2-3, with TRBD2 as a possible D gene (6 bases). CDR1 is SEHNR, CDR2 FQNEAQ, per germline (reference sequence). V lost 5 bases and J lost 6, with 15 bases in between. CDR3 length: 14 amino acids. For the CDR3, the DNA is TGTGCCAGCAGCGCGGGACTCCCCACGGATACGCAGTATTTT. Amino acids: CASSAGLPTDTQYF.

The J gene is TRBJ2-1, the V gene TRBV11-2; 9 nucleotides line up with TRBD2. CDR1 is SGHAT, CDR2 FQNNGV, per germline. Unmatched junction bases numbered 7, after V lost 5 bases and J lost 5 bases. The CDR3 length is 15 residues. The CDR3 sequence is CASSPHSGGDNEQFF. DNA for the CDR3: TGTGCCAGCAGCCCACATAGCGGGGGAGACAATGAGCAGTTCTTC.

CDR3 amino acids: CASSQSLGRMAPLHF. The CDR3, as DNA: TGCGCCAGCAGCCAATCTTTGGGGCGGATGGCACCCCTCCACTTT. The genes are TRBV4-3 and TRBJ1-6, with D tentatively TRBD1 (5 bases). Germline CDR1 reads LGHNA; CDR2 reads YSLEER. V was shortened by 2 bases and J by 11 bases, with 16 bases between the two germline ends. The length of the CDR3 is 15 residues.

V usage is TRBV9 and J usage is TRBJ2-2; 12 nucleotides align to TRBD1. V trimming: 6 bases; J trimming: 4 bases; junction bases outside the gene matches: 4. CDR3 size: 15 residues. Looked up from germline, CDR1 is SGDLS and CDR2 is YYNGEE. The CDR3: CASTGTGGITGELFF. The CDR3 DNA is TGTGCCAGCACCGGGACAGGGGGCATCACCGGGGAGCTGTTTTTT.

The rearrangement joins TRBV29-1 to TRBJ1-2; D call uncertain. Per germline, CDR1 SQVTM and CDR2 ANQGSEA. This CDR3 contains 14 residues. Trimming pared 6 bases from V and 2 bases from J, leaving 16 bases between. The CDR3 DNA reads TGCAGCGTCCTCCGGACCGCTAAGAACTATGGCTACACCTTC. This gives the protein CSVLRTAKNYGYTF. The complete variable domain, with remaining parts taken from reference TRBV29-1 and TRBJ1-2, reads SAVISQKPSRDICQRGTSLTIQCQVDSQVTMMFWYRQQPGQSLTLIATANQGSEATYESGFVIDKFPISRPNLTFSTLTVSNMSPEDSSIYLCSVLRTAKNYGYTFGSGTRLTVV.

This clone is medium-sized within its sample. V gene TRBV18 combines with J gene TRBJ1-1; no definite D call. The CDR3 is made up of 13 amino acids. Trimming stripped 3 bases from V and 7 bases from J, with 12 bases between. CDR1 and CDR2 from the germline V gene are KGHSH and LQKENI. CDR3 region: CASSPLPGREAFF. CDR3 sequence (DNA): TGTGCCAGCTCACCCCTTCCGGGCCGTGAAGCTTTCTTT.

The gene calls are TRBV9 and TRBJ1-6; D might be TRBD1 (5 bases). CDR1 and CDR2 (germline): SGDLS, YYNGEE. The CDR3 loop spans 17 amino acids. Trimming removed 0 bases at V and 4 bases at J, with 14 bases between. CDR3 protein: CASSVGPRRQYNSPLHF. In DNA, the CDR3 is TGTGCCAGCAGCGTAGGTCCCAGACGACAGTATAATTCACCCCTCCACTTT.

The chain employs TRBV7-2 and TRBJ2-1; D unresolved. Germline assignment: CDR1 SGHTA and CDR2 FQGNSA. Trimming removed 1 base from V and 7 bases from J, with 8 bases in between. This CDR3 contains 13 residues. The CDR3 here is CASSLGLDNEQFF. The CDR3, as DNA: TGTGCCAGCAGCTTAGGCCTAGATAATGAGCAGTTCTTC.

This chain uses TRBV27 with TRBJ1-5, with 8 bases identical to TRBD1. J was trimmed by 3 bases and V by 2 bases; bases with no gene match: 3. The germline CDR1 and CDR2 sequences are MNHEY and SMNVEV (reference sequence). The length of the CDR3 is 15 residues. The CDR3 reads CASSLMGQANQPQHF. The CDR3 DNA reads TGTGCCAGCAGTTTAATGGGACAGGCCAATCAGCCCCAGCATTTT.